This T cell receptor beta chain comes out of a study of T cells after yellow fever vaccination. Turning to the study itself: Fractions with few cells were prepared using SMART-Seq v4 Ultra Low Input. Findings of the study overall: Peaking faster, on day 5 versus 15, the secondary response was nonetheless weaker. Most clones from primary vaccination were detected again post-booster (about 96% CD4, about 85% CD8).

One entry per CDR3 protein results from TCRdb running MiXCR on the 5' RACE reads. The data contain hundreds of thousands of distinct CDR3 sequences, 10% to 15% of them singletons. Looked up from germline, CDR1 is SQVTM and CDR2 is ANQGSEA. CDR3 length: 14 residues. Trimming took 4 bases from V and 0 from J, leaving 11 bases between them. Concerning this clonotype itself: Its specificity is unknown.

The origin of this receptor is a man aged 25-45 years who received the YFV17D yellow fever vaccine. The chain combines TRBV29-1 with TRBJ2-3; D perhaps matches TRBD1 (6 bases). Specimen: PBMCs, collected on the day of the yellow fever booster vaccination. CDR3 in DNA: TGCAGCGTTGCAACAGGGTTGAGCACAGATACGCAGTATTTT. Its protein is CSVATGLSTDTQYF.